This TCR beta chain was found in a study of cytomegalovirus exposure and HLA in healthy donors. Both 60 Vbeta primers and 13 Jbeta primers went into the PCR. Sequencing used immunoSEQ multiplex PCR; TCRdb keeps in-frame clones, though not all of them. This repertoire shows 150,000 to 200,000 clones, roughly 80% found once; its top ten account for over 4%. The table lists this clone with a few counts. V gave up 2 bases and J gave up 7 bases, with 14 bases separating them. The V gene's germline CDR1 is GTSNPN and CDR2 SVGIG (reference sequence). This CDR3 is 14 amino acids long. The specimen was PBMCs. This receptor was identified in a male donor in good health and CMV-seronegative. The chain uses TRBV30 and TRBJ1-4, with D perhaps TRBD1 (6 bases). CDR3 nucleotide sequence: TGTGCCTGGAGTCTCGAAGGGGGAAGTGAAAAACTGTTTTTT. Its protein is CAWSLEGGSEKLFF.